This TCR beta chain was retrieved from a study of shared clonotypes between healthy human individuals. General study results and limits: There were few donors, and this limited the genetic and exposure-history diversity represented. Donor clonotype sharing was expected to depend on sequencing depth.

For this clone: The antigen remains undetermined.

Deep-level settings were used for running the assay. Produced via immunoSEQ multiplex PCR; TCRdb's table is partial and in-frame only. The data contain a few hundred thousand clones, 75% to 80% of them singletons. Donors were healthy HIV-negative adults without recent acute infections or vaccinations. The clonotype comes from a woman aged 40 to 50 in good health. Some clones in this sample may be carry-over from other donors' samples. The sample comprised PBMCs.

The CDR3 is CASSFDGLGSYEQYF. The CDR3 bases are TGTGCCAGCAGCTTCGACGGACTGGGTTCCTACGAGCAGTACTTC. The chain recombines TRBV5-4 with TRBJ2-7; weak D call: TRBD2 (5 bases). Trimming pared 2 bases from V and 1 base from J, leaving 13 bases between. The germline gives CDR1 SGHNT, CDR2 YYREEE (reference sequence). This CDR3 has 15 residues.